Listed below are T cell receptor beta chains from one sample, sequenced in a study of identical twins. TCRdb passed the 5' RACE reads through MiXCR, listing each CDR3 protein once. The data show approximately 210,000 distinct CDR3 sequences, 15% to 20% seen once. The data also belong to a second study, concerning T cells expressing NK-cell markers.

The sample consisted of CD8+ T cells sorted from blood. The receptors here all came from a woman aged 18-30 years in good health. The CDR3 runs from the conserved cysteine through the conserved F or W.

J: TRBJ2-5; length: 16; V: TRBV12-3/TRBV12-4; CDR3: CASSFRSGQGIETQYF
J: TRBJ2-7; length: 15; V: TRBV4-1; CDR3: CASSQDHRGAYEQYF
J: TRBJ2-1; length: 15; V: TRBV20-1; CDR3: CSARDSKSSYNEQFF
J: TRBJ2-7; length: 15; V: TRBV5-1; CDR3: CASSFANGPSYEQYF
J: TRBJ2-5; length: 15; V: TRBV7-8; CDR3: CASRHERTVQETQYF
J: TRBJ2-7; length: 15; V: TRBV11-2; CDR3: CASSPRLAGSYEQYF
J: TRBJ2-7; length: 13; V: TRBV11-2; CDR3: CASSWGTAREQYF
J: TRBJ2-5; length: 15; V: TRBV20-1; CDR3: CSARDLGTVVETQYF
J: TRBJ2-3; length: 15; V: TRBV10-2; CDR3: CATHSLAGVSDTQYF
J: TRBJ1-2; length: 14; V: TRBV10-3; CDR3: CAIMSGQGLYGYTF
J: TRBJ2-1; length: 17; V: TRBV9; CDR3: CASSHRTLAESYNEQFF
J: TRBJ2-3; length: 17; V: TRBV12-3/TRBV12-4; CDR3: CASSLKITTDNTDTQYF
J: TRBJ1-4; length: 15; V: TRBV20-1; CDR3: CSADETGLRGFGRVF
J: TRBJ2-7; length: 17; V: TRBV6-1; CDR3: CASSLGSGTGMSYEQYF
J: TRBJ2-7; length: 15; V: TRBV30; CDR3: CAWSSAGAFSYEQYF
J: TRBJ2-2; length: 15; V: TRBV5-1; CDR3: CASSWTSGRFGELFF
J: TRBJ2-7; length: 14; V: TRBV12-3/TRBV12-4; CDR3: CASSLARGDYEQYF
J: TRBJ2-3; length: 17; V: TRBV7-9; CDR3: CASSVRGRDSDTDTQYF
J: TRBJ1-1; length: 14; V: TRBV7-9; CDR3: CASSSAGLNTEAFF
J: TRBJ2-1; length: 15; V: TRBV27; CDR3: CASSLNGLGSNEQFF
J: TRBJ2-1; length: 15; V: TRBV6-5; CDR3: CASSSRPHGYNEQFF
J: TRBJ2-1; length: 12; V: TRBV14; CDR3: CASGTYSNEQFF
J: TRBJ2-7; length: 20; V: TRBV11-1; CDR3: CASSGGTSSSSILPSYEQYF
J: TRBJ2-1; length: 16; V: TRBV20-1; CDR3: CSAITSGSLSYNEQFF
J: TRBJ2-1; length: 16; V: TRBV20-1; CDR3: CSARDRGATRYNEQFF
J: TRBJ2-1; length: 13; V: TRBV18; CDR3: CASSPYAVDEQFF
J: TRBJ2-7; length: 15; V: TRBV21-1; CDR3: CASTPRHDRPDEQYF
J: TRBJ2-1; length: 15; V: TRBV7-9; CDR3: CASSQPFGLAEEQFF
J: TRBJ2-7; length: 13; V: TRBV7-3; CDR3: CASPRDGTYEQYF
J: TRBJ2-7; length: 12; V: TRBV12-3/TRBV12-4; CDR3: CASSLPGLEQYF
J: TRBJ2-7; length: 13; V: TRBV7-9; CDR3: CASSLGGYYEQYF
J: TRBJ1-1; length: 17; V: TRBV20-1; CDR3: CSARDFGHDSSPFLAFF
J: TRBJ2-3; length: 15; V: TRBV15; CDR3: CATGLLVPSTDTQYF
J: TRBJ2-2; length: 14; V: TRBV10-3; CDR3: CAIRQGANTGELFF
J: TRBJ2-3; length: 15; V: TRBV9; CDR3: CASSPGTTSTDTQYF
J: TRBJ1-1; length: 15; V: TRBV7-6; CDR3: CASSLPGGDDTEAFF
J: TRBJ2-7; length: 16; V: TRBV27; CDR3: CASSLKGQGFTYEQYF
J: TRBJ2-2; length: 16; V: TRBV9; CDR3: CASSASGTTHTGELFF
J: TRBJ2-6; length: 15; V: TRBV7-2; CDR3: CASSLVGSGANVLTF
J: TRBJ2-7; length: 17; V: TRBV5-6; CDR3: CASSPDRGGGRKDEQYF
J: TRBJ1-2; length: 13; V: TRBV12-3/TRBV12-4; CDR3: CASSNTGGYGYTF
J: TRBJ2-7; length: 13; V: TRBV15; CDR3: CATSRGWGNEQYF
J: TRBJ2-2; length: 13; V: TRBV7-3; CDR3: CASSLGAPGELFF
J: TRBJ2-1; length: 14; V: TRBV9; CDR3: CASSVSMDGNEQFF
J: TRBJ1-1; length: 12; V: TRBV2; CDR3: CAGSRGATEAFF
J: TRBJ2-7; length: 14; V: TRBV9; CDR3: CASSFGLDDYEQYF
J: TRBJ2-2; length: 14; V: TRBV29-1; CDR3: CSVEAPGGSGELFF
J: TRBJ2-7; length: 14; V: TRBV10-3; CDR3: CAISAASGAYEQYF
J: TRBJ2-5; length: 15; V: TRBV7-8; CDR3: CASTPLDSGKETQYF
J: TRBJ2-3; length: 11; V: TRBV7-9; CDR3: CASSFPDTQYF